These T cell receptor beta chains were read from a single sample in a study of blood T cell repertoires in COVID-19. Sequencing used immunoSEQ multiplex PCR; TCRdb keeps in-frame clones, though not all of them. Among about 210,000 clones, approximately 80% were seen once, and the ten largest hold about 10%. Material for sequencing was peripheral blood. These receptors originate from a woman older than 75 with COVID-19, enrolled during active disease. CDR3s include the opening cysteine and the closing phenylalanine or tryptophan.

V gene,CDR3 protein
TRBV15,CATSRDAGTTNEKLFF
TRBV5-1,CASSLAGGGNTIYF
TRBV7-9,CASSFGQAAEKLFF
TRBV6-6,CASSDRGGTGELFF
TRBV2,CASSGGSGGNEQFF
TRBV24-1,CAIGGTVYNEQFF
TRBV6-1,CASSEGRVGDYGYTF
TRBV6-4,CASSDQGATGELFF
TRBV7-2,CASSLSGGGWQYNSPLHF
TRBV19,CASSSLDRSSGANVLTF
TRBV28,CASSSPGQYSNQPQHF
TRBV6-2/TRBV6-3,CASSTPFGTEDGYTF
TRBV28,CASSTGASGNTIYF
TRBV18,CASSRSPSGRSTDTQYF
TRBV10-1,CASSQGTTEAFF
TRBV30,CAWSGRGQEMSQYF
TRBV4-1,CASSQDPVRATDTQYF
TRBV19,CASSIDGPRMAGGKNGYTF
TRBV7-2,CASSERDSNEQYF
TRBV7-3,CASSRKLSSYNEQFF
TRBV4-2,CASSQKRGARETQYF
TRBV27,CASSLSGGGRGTKDTQYF
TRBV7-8,CASSLVPGSGNTIYF
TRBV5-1,CASSRSGGAGSYNEQFF
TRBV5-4,CASSSSNEQFF
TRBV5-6,CASSLRLDSPLHF
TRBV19,CASTRFPSTGELFF
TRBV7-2,CASSLRSGRSQETQYF
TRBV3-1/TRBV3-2,CASSGTPNTGELFF
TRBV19,CASSVGTGVRSEQYF
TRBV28,CASSSQGGGESPLHF
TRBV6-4,CASGSGGGYTF
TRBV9,CASSGTGTGLNEQFF
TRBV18,CASSPSGVGTEAFF
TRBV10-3,CAISASSLGSHNEQFF
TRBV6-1,CASSEQTGMYGYTF
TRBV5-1,CASSLQGTGLGSNQPQHF
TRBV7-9,CASSLVAQGADGYTF
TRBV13,CASSRREGATDNEKLFF
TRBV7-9,CASSPQRAGAPGGTQYF
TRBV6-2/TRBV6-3,CASSQTRTGRSGNTIYF
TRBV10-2,CASSGQGRIEQYF
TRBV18,CASSPWGTTTTDTQYF
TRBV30,CAWRISGGNYGYTF
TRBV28,CASSIGTGGTEAFF